What follows is one TCR beta chain and its context. The sample belongs to a study of cytomegalovirus exposure and HLA in healthy donors. Sequencing used immunoSEQ multiplex PCR; TCRdb keeps in-frame clones, though not all of them. The table has about 220,000 clones, approximately 87% seen once. The TCR originated in a man aged 18-30 years in good health and CMV-seronegative. Input material: PBMCs.

For the CDR3, the DNA is TGCAGCGTTGAAGCAAGCGGGGGGCCGGGGAATGAGCAGTTCTTC. Amino acids: CSVEASGGPGNEQFF. The chain joins TRBV29-1 to TRBJ2-1, with TRBD2 matching over 9 bases. The CDR3 covers 15 residues. The ends lost 1 base at V and 7 bases at J; junction bases unmatched: 8. CDR1 and CDR2 from the germline V gene are SQVTM and ANQGSEA.